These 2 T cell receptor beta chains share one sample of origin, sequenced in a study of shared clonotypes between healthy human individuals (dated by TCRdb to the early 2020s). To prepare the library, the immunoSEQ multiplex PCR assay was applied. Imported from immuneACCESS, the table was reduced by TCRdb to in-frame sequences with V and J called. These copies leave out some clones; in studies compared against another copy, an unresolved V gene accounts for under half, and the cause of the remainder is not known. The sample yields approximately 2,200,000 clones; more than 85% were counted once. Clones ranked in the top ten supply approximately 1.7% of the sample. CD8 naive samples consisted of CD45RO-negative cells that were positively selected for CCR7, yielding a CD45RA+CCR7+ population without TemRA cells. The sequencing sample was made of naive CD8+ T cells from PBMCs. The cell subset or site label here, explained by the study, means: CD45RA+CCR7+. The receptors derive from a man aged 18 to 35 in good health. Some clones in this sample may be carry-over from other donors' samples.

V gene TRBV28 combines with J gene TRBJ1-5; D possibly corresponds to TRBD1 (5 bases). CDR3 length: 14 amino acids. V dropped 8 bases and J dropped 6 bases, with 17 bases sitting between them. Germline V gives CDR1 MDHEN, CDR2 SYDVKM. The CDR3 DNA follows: TGTGCCAGCGGCCGAACGCAGGGAATTCAGCCCCAGCATTTT. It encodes CASGRTQGIQPQHF.

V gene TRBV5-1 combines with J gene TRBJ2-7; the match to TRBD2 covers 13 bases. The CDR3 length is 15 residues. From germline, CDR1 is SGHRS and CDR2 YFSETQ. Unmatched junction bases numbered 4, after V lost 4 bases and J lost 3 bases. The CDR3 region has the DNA TGCGCCAGCAGCCAAGGACTAGCGGGAGACTACGAGCAGTACTTC. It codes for CASSQGLAGDYEQYF. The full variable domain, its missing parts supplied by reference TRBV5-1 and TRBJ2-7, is KAGVTQTPRYLIKTRGQQVTLSCSPISGHRSVSWYQQTPGQGLQFLFEYFSETQRNKGNFPGRFSGRQFSNSRSEMNVSTLELGDSALYLCASSQGLAGDYEQYFGPGTRLTVT.